Presented here are 23 T cell receptor beta chains from one specimen sequenced in a study of blood T cell repertoires in COVID-19. This table comes from immunoSEQ multiplex PCR, and its TCRdb copy is limited to in-frame clones, with some not included. Of roughly 350,000 clones detected, 70% to 90% appear once; the ten largest clones hold about 10%. Sequencing used peripheral blood. The source is a woman in her 30s with COVID-19, enrolled during active disease.

This clone was seen just once. The gene calls are TRBV11-3 and TRBJ2-1; a weak D match, TRBD2 (6 bases). The CDR3 spans 15 residues. V was pared by 3 bases and J by 0 bases, with 9 bases between. Looked up from germline, CDR1 is SGHNT and CDR2 is YENEEA. In DNA, the CDR3 is TGTGCCAGCAGCTTGGGAGGCGGCTCCTACAATGAGCAGTTCTTC. Translated, it gives CASSLGGGSYNEQFF.

V gene TRBV30 combines with J gene TRBJ2-2, with a tentative D call TRBD2 (5 bases). CDR1 GTSNPN and CDR2 SVGIG come from the germline V gene (reference sequence). The CDR3 is made up of 15 amino acids. The ends were cut back, 0 bases at V and 7 bases at J, with 15 bases in the middle. The CDR3 is CAWSVSGLGRGELFF. CDR3 sequence (DNA): TGTGCCTGGAGTGTAAGTGGACTTGGCCGCGGGGAGCTGTTTTTT. Full variable domain (missing parts from reference TRBV30 and TRBJ2-2): SQTIHQWPATLVQPVGSPLSLECTVEGTSNPNLYWYRQAAGRGLQLLFYSVGIGQISSEVPQNLSASRPQDRQFILSSKKLLLSDSGFYLCAWSVSGLGRGELFFGEGSRLTVL.

This rearrangement joins TRBV28 to TRBJ1-4; 7 bases agree with TRBD1. The CDR3 runs to 18 residues. V lost 6 bases, J lost 2 bases, and 15 bases stayed unmatched. Germline CDR1 and CDR2: MDHEN and SYDVKM. DNA of the CDR3: TGTGCCAGCAGCTTAGTCCTCCAGGGGGTAGTGACTAATGAAAAACTGTTTTTT. As protein: CASSLVLQGVVTNEKLFF.

The rearrangement joins TRBV5-5 to TRBJ2-1; the D is unclear. The CDR3 has 12 amino acids. CDR1 SGHKS and CDR2 YYEKEE come from the germline V gene (reference sequence). Trimming took off 3 bases at V and 8 bases at J, with 9 bases between the two ends. The CDR3 DNA reads TGTGCCAGCAGCTGGAGCGCTCATGAGCAGTTCTTC. Protein: CASSWSAHEQFF.

This CDR3 is CASSPLDRAYEQYF. As DNA, the CDR3 is TGTGCCAGCAGCCCTTTAGACAGGGCCTACGAGCAGTACTTC. The chain combines TRBV3-1 (or the pseudogene TRBV3-2) with TRBJ2-7; 7 nucleotides match TRBD1. V was pared by 4 bases and J by 2 bases, with 5 bases of the junction left unmatched. CDR1 and CDR2 (germline): LGHDT, YNNKEL (reference sequence). The CDR3 has 14 residues.

The J gene is TRBJ1-5, the V gene TRBV28; D remains ambiguous. From germline, CDR1 is MDHEN and CDR2 SYDVKM. CDR3 length: 14 residues. The V end was cut by 5 bases, the J end by 2 bases, with 10 bases between. The CDR3 loop is CASSGGLGNQPQHF. The DNA for the CDR3 is TGTGCCAGCAGTGGAGGGTTAGGCAATCAGCCCCAGCATTTT.

In its sample, this clone was seen once. This chain joins TRBV21-1 and TRBJ2-7; the tabulated D call, TRBD1, remains unverified against the DNA. TRBV21-1 counts as a pseudogene. CDR3 length: 14 residues. As DNA, the CDR3 is TGTGCCAGCAGCACACCGGGACAGGGGGACGAGCAGTACTTC. Translation: CASSTPGQGDEQYF.

This chain connects TRBV6-1 to TRBJ1-5, with D unresolved. Germline assignment: CDR1 MNHNS and CDR2 SASEGT. V gave up 3 bases and J gave up 0 bases, with 3 bases separating them. This CDR3 has 13 residues. The CDR3 loop is CASSDSSNQPQHF. The CDR3 DNA is TGTGCCAGCAGTGACAGTAGCAATCAGCCCCAGCATTTT.

V gene TRBV29-1 combines with J gene TRBJ2-7, with a possible D match to TRBD2 (5 bases). Trimming took 6 bases from V and 3 from J, leaving 12 bases between them. CDR1 is SQVTM, CDR2 ANQGSEA, per germline. This CDR3 is built from 12 residues. CDR3 sequence: CSVEAGSYEQYF. For the CDR3, the DNA is TGCAGCGTGGAGGCAGGAAGCTACGAGCAGTACTTC.

The rearrangement joins TRBV2 to TRBJ1-5; no reliable D call. In germline, CDR1 is SNHLY, CDR2 FYNNEI. Trimming removed 5 bases at V and 3 bases at J, with 5 bases between. This CDR3 has 12 amino acids. In nucleotides, the CDR3 is TGTGCCAGCAGTCAGAACAATCAGCCCCAGCATTTT. It specifies CASSQNNQPQHF. The full variable domain, in which reference TRBV2 and TRBJ1-5 provide the parts outside the CDR3, is EPEVTQTPSHQVTQMGQEVILRCVPISNHLYFYWYRQILGQKVEFLVSFYNNEISEKSEIFDDQFSVERPDGSNFTLKIRSTKLEDSAMYFCASSQNNQPQHFGDGTRLSIL.

This rearrangement joins TRBV7-9 to TRBJ2-7, with TRBD2 matching 15 bases. The germline CDR1 and CDR2 sequences are SEHNR and FQNEAQ (reference sequence). V was pared by 1 base and J by 4 bases, with 5 bases of the junction left unmatched. The CDR3 is made up of 17 amino acids. This CDR3 reads CASSLGFGTSGRYEQYF. The DNA of the CDR3 is TGTGCCAGCAGCTTAGGGTTTGGGACTAGCGGGAGGTACGAGCAGTACTTC.

The CDR3 loop reads CATSFLSGVSTDTQYF. In DNA, the CDR3 is TGTGCCACCAGCTTTTTGAGCGGGGTCAGCACAGATACGCAGTATTTT. This chain joins TRBV10-3 and TRBJ2-3; 7 bases fit TRBD2. The CDR3 has 16 residues. CDR1 and CDR2 (germline): ENHRY, SYGVKD. J gave up 0 bases and V 10 bases, and 13 bases lay outside the gene matches.

The J gene is TRBJ2-1, the V gene TRBV27; 9 positions agree with TRBD1. J was trimmed by 6 bases and V by 4 bases; bases with no gene match: 10. This CDR3 is built from 16 residues. Germline CDR1 and CDR2: MNHEY and SMNVEV (reference sequence). The DNA for the CDR3 is TGTGCCAGCAGTTCTAGGCCGGGACAGGGAGGCAATGAGCAGTTCTTC. Its translation: CASSSRPGQGGNEQFF.

V is TRBV6-6 and J is TRBJ1-5; D is unresolved. Germline V gene lookup returns CDR1 MNHNY and CDR2 SVGAGI (reference sequence). This CDR3 spans 15 amino acids. V shed 2 bases and J shed 2 bases, with 10 bases lying between them. In DNA, the CDR3 is TGTGCCAGCAGTTACGGTTCGGGTGGCAATCAGCCCCAGCATTTT. This encodes CASSYGSGGNQPQHF.

The chain recombines TRBV6-4 with TRBJ2-1; TRBD2 aligns across 12 bases. CDR1 and CDR2 from the germline V gene are MRHNA and SNTAGT. The CDR3 is 15 amino acids. V gave up 2 bases and J gave up 9 bases; unmatched junction bases: 5. The CDR3 loop is CASSDQTSGSTEQFF. CDR3 nucleotides: TGTGCCAGCAGTGACCAGACTAGCGGGAGCACTGAGCAGTTCTTC.

The chain uses TRBV4-2 and TRBJ2-2; no reliable D call. There are 14 residues in the CDR3. V lost 4 bases to trimming and J lost 3 bases, with 9 bases between them. Germline V CDR1 and CDR2: LGHNA, YNFKEQ. The CDR3 region has the DNA TGTGCCAGCAGCCGAGGAAAAGACACCGGGGAGCTGTTTTTT. This codes for CASSRGKDTGELFF.

CDR3: CASSRSQITNEKLFF. The CDR3 nucleotides read TGTGCCAGCAGCCGTTCACAGATAACTAATGAAAAACTGTTTTTT. The rearrangement links TRBV6-5 to TRBJ1-4; D gene ambiguous. The CDR3 runs 15 residues. In germline, CDR1 is MNHEY, CDR2 SVGAGI. V was clipped by 6 bases and J by 1 base, with 12 bases between them.

This rearrangement joins TRBV7-9 to TRBJ1-1; no clear D. Germline V CDR1 and CDR2: SEHNR, FQNEAQ (reference sequence). Trimming removed 4 bases from V and 6 bases from J, with 18 bases in between. The CDR3 is made up of 15 amino acids. The CDR3 region is CASSSLTVVEAEAFF. DNA of the CDR3: TGTGCCAGCAGCTCCCTAACCGTTGTAGAGGCTGAAGCTTTCTTT.

The CDR3, as DNA: TGTGCCACCTCCCCAAGGACAGGGAGAGGCGAGCAGTACTTC. This encodes CATSPRTGRGEQYF. The V and J genes are TRBV25-1 and TRBJ2-7, with 8 bases identical to TRBD1. The CDR3 spans 14 residues. Germline V gene sequence: CDR1 MGHDK, CDR2 SYGVNS. V lost 10 bases, J lost 6 bases, and 14 bases stayed unmatched.

The J gene is TRBJ2-5, the V gene TRBV6-5; tentatively, D is TRBD1 (6 bases). In germline, CDR1 is MNHEY, CDR2 SVGAGI. Between the trimmed V and J ends, which lost 7 bases and 9 bases, there was a span of 21 bases. The CDR3 totals 14 residues. CDR3 DNA sequence: TGTGCCAGCACCGCCCCCCGACAGGACCTACCCCAGTACTTC. Residues: CASTAPRQDLPQYF.

This clone is a singleton in its sample. The J gene is TRBJ2-5, the V gene TRBV29-1; 7 bases match TRBD2. Germline CDR1 SQVTM, CDR2 ANQGSEA. This CDR3 comprises 12 residues. Unmatched junction bases numbered 4, after V lost 4 bases and J lost 5 bases. CDR3 coding DNA: TGCAGCGTTGGGGGAGGGGTTGAGACCCAGTACTTC. The encoded protein is CSVGGGVETQYF.

The rearrangement links TRBV6-1 to TRBJ2-7; 8 bases align to TRBD2. Trimming cost V 4 bases and J 1 base; bases outside gene matches: 9. CDR3 length: 16 residues. CDR1 MNHNS and CDR2 SASEGT come from the germline V gene. DNA of the CDR3: TGTGCCAGCAGTGGGGTCTACGGCGGGAGGTCCTACGAGCAGTACTTC. It codes for CASSGVYGGRSYEQYF.

This chain links TRBV3-1 (or the pseudogene TRBV3-2) with TRBJ2-3; TRBD2 aligns across 14 bases. Germline V gene data show CDR1 as LGHDT and CDR2 as YNNKEL (reference sequence). V shed 3 bases, J shed 5 bases, and the junction held 13 bases outside the gene matches. This CDR3 contains 19 residues. CDR3 bases: TGTGCCAGCAGCCAGCGACTAGCGGGAGGGCCGCCCAGTAGAGATACGCAGTATTTT. It translates to CASSQRLAGGPPSRDTQYF.